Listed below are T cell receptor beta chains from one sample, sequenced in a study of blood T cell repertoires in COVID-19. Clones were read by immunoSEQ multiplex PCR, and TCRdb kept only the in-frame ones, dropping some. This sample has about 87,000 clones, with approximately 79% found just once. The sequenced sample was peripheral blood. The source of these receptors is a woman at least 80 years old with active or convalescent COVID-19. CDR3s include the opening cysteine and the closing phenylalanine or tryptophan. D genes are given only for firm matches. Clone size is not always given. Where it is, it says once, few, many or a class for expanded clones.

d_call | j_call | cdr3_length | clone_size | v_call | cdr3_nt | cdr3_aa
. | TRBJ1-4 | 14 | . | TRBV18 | TGTGCCAGCTCACCGCAGGGGAGAGGTGAAAAACTGTTTTTT | CASSPQGRGEKLFF
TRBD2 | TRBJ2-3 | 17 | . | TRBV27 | TGTGCCAGCAGTTCTCAACTACTAGCGGGAGGGCCAGATACGCAGTATTTT | CASSSQLLAGGPDTQYF
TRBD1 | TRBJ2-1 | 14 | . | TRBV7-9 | TGTGCCAGCAGCCCGGGACAGTCCTACAATGAGCAGTTCTTC | CASSPGQSYNEQFF
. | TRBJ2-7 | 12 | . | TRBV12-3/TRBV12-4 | TGTGCCAGCAGTTTTGTTAGATCCGAGCAGTACTTC | CASSFVRSEQYF
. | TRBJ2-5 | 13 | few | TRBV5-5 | TGTGCCAGCAGCTCTCTTCAGGGAGAGACCCAGTACTTC | CASSSLQGETQYF
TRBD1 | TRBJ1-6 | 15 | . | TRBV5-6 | TGTGCCAGCAGCTTGGGGCAGGGGGAAGGTTCACCCCTCCACTTT | CASSLGQGEGSPLHF
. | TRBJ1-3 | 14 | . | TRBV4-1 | TGCGCCAGCAGCCAAAGGGAGACTGGAAACACCATATATTTT | CASSQRETGNTIYF
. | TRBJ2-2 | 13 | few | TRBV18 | TGTGCCAGCTCACCCAGGAACACCGGGGAGCTGTTTTTT | CASSPRNTGELFF
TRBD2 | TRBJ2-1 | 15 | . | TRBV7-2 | TGTGCCAGCAGCCCGACTAGCGGGGGCTACAATGAGCAGTTCTTC | CASSPTSGGYNEQFF
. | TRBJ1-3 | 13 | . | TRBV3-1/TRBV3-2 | TGTGCCAGCAGCCAAGACCCCGGGAACACCATATATTTT | CASSQDPGNTIYF
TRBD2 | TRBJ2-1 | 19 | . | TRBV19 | TGTGCCAGTAGTATCACCCGGACTAGCGGGACTTCTCAACGCAATGAGCAGTTCTTC | CASSITRTSGTSQRNEQFF
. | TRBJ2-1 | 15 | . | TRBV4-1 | TGCGCCAGCAGCCTAAGCGTGCTTAGCTCAAATGAGCAGTTCTTC | CASSLSVLSSNEQFF
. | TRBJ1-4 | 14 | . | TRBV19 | TGTGCCAGTAGTATAAGGCAGCGGTCGGAAAAACTGTTTTTT | CASSIRQRSEKLFF
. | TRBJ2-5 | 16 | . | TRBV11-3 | TGTGCCAGCAGCTTAATCGTAAGGGACTCCCAAGAGACCCAGTACTTC | CASSLIVRDSQETQYF
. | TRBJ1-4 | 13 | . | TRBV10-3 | TGTGCCATCAGTGAACGGGCTAATGAAAAACTGTTTTTT | CAISERANEKLFF
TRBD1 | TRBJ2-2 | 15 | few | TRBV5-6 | TGTGCCAGCAGCTTTACCGGGACAGGACCCGGGGAGCTGTTTTTT | CASSFTGTGPGELFF
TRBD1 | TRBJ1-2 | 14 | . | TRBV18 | TGTGCCAGCTCTGAGGACAGGAGCGCCTATGGCTACACCTTC | CASSEDRSAYGYTF
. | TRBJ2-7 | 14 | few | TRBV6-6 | TGTGCCAGCAGTTATACCAGAGGGACCTACGAGCAGTACTTC | CASSYTRGTYEQYF
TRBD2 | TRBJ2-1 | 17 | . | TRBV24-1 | TGTGCCACCAGTGATGGATTTAGCGGGAGGTCCTACAATGAGCAGTTCTTC | CATSDGFSGRSYNEQFF
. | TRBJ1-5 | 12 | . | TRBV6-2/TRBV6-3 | TGTGCCAGCAGTTTCCTTTATCAGCCCCAGCATTTT | CASSFLYQPQHF
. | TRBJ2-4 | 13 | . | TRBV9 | TGTGCCAGCAGCCCCGGGGGAGTTGACATTCAGTACTTC | CASSPGGVDIQYF
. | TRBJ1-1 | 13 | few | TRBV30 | TGTGCCTGGAGAGCACAGGCTGACACTGAAGCTTTCTTT | CAWRAQADTEAFF
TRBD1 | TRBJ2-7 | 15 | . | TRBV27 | TGTGCCAGCAGTTTAACGGGACAGGGGGCGTTAGAGCAGTACTTC | CASSLTGQGALEQYF
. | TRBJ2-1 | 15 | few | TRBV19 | TGTGCCAGTAGTATCGGTCGGGGTCGTTACAATGAGCAGTTCTTC | CASSIGRGRYNEQFF
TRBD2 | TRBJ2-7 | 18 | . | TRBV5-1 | TGCGCCAGCAGCTTGGGTCCTAGCGGGACGCCCTTCTCCTACGAGCAGTACTTC | CASSLGPSGTPFSYEQYF
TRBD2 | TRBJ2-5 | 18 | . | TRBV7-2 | TGTGCCAGCAGCTCCCCCTTCCTTCTAGCGGGAGGGACCGGAACCCAGTACTTC | CASSSPFLLAGGTGTQYF
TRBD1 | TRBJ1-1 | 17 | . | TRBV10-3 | TGTGCCATCAGTGAAAGGGGACAGGGGGCGGCGAACACTGAAGCTTTCTTT | CAISERGQGAANTEAFF
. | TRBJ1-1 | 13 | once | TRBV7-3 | TGTGCCAGCAGGCCTTCTGGGCACACTGAAGCTTTCTTT | CASRPSGHTEAFF
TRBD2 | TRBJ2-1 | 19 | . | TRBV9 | TGTGCCAGCAGCGTAGTAGCGGGAGGGCCAGGGGCCTCCTACAATGAGCAGTTCTTC | CASSVVAGGPGASYNEQFF
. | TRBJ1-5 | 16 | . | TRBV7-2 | TGTGCCAGCAGCTTAGCAGCCCAGGGGTTAGATCAGCCCCAGCATTTT | CASSLAAQGLDQPQHF
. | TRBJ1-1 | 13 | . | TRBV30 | TGTGCCTGGACTATCCAGGGAAGCACTGAAGCTTTCTTT | CAWTIQGSTEAFF
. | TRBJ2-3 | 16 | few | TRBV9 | TGTGCCAGCAGCCCGGAGACGGGATCCTACACAGATACGCAGTATTTT | CASSPETGSYTDTQYF
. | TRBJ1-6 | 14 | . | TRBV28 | TGTGCCAGCACTCCCCCGGATTCGGGTTCACCCCTCCACTTT | CASTPPDSGSPLHF
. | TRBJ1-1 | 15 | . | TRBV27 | TGTGCCAGCAGTTTGGTCGGGTTTAGGAACACTGAAGCTTTCTTT | CASSLVGFRNTEAFF
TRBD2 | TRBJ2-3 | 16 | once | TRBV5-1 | TGCGCCAGCAGCTTGAGAGCGGGAGGAGGGGCAGATACGCAGTATTTT | CASSLRAGGGADTQYF
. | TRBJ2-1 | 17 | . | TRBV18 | TGTGCCAGCTCACCACCGGTGGCGGGTAGCTCCTACAATGAGCAGTTCTTC | CASSPPVAGSSYNEQFF
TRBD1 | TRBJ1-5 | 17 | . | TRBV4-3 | TGCGCCAGCAGCCCTGGACAGGGGGCGACTAGCAATCAGCCCCAGCATTTT | CASSPGQGATSNQPQHF